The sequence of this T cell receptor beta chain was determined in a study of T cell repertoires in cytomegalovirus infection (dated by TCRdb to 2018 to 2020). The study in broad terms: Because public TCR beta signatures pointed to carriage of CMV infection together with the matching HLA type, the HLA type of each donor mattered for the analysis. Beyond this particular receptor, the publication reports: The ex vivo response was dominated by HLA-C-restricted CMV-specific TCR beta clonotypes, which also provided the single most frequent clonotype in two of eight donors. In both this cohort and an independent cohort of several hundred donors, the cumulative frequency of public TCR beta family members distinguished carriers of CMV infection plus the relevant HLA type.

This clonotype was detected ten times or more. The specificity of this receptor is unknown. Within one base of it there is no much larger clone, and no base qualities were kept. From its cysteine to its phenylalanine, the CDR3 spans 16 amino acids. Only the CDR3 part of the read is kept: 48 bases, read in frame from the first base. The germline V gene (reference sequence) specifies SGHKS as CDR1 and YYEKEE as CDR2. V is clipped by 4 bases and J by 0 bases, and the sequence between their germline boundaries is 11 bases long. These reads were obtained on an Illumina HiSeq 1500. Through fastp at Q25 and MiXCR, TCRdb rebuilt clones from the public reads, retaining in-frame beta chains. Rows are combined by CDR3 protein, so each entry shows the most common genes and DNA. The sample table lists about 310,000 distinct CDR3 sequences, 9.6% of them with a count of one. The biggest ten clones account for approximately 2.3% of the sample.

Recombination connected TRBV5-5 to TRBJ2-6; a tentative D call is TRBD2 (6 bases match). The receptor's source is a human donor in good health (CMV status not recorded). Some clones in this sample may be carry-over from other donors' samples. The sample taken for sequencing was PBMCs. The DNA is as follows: TGTGCCAGCAGCATGGGGGGAACCTCTGGGGCCAACGTCCTGACTTTC. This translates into CASSMGGTSGANVLTF.